This T cell receptor (beta chain) originates from a study of shared clonotypes between healthy human individuals. HIV-negative, healthy adults without recent acute infections or vaccinations were the donors. From germline, CDR1 is SGHAT and CDR2 FQNNGV. The CDR3 is 17 residues long. V was shortened by 5 bases and J by 4 bases, with 22 bases between the two germline ends. The run depth of the assay was deep. Here immunoSEQ multiplex PCR was the method, and the copy in TCRdb shows in-frame clones only, minus some. The sample includes around 100,000 clones, 65% to 70% seen only once; the top ten take around 41%. Comment on this clone: Its specificity is not known.

Study-wide results and limits: Collection of samples was limited to blood; tissue repertoires likely differ.

Material for sequencing was memory CD8+ T cells sorted from blood. Subset noted: CD45RO+ cells pooled with CCR7-negative TemRA cells. This TCR came from a young man in good health. V and J are TRBV11-2 and TRBJ2-3; tentatively, D is TRBD2 (5 bases). The DNA of the CDR3 is TGTGCCAGCAGCCTTAGTCGATACGGGATGGGTTCAGATACGCAGTATTTT. This encodes CASSLSRYGMGSDTQYF. Variable domain in full (rest from reference TRBV11-2 and TRBJ2-3): EAGVAQSPRYKIIEKRQSVAFWCNPISGHATLYWYQQILGQGPKLLIQFQNNGVVDDSQLPKDRFSAERLKGVDSTLKIQPAKLEDSAVYLCASSLSRYGMGSDTQYFGPGTRLTVL.